This TCR beta chain was retrieved from a study of spatial heterogeneity in lung cancer. Time point reported: sample taken at primary tumor resection. This clonotype is classed as medium-sized. MiXCR, applied by TCRdb to the 5' RACE reads, yields one record per CDR3 protein. The data hold about 2,400 distinct CDR3 sequences, with over 14% observed a single time. Germline-derived CDR1 and CDR2 are SGHAT and FQDESV (reference sequence). The CDR3 spans 11 residues. With 4 bases removed from V and 8 bases from J, the gap between germline ends came to 6 bases. The chain recombines TRBV11-1 with TRBJ2-1; the D is unclear. This TCR derives from a male donor with early-stage non-small cell lung cancer. Here the sequenced sample was normal lung tissue next to the tumor, taken at surgery. The CDR3 is CASSSSHEQFF. The CDR3 nucleotides read TGTGCCAGCAGCTCGTCCCATGAGCAGTTCTTC. Full variable domain (remainder filled in from reference TRBV11-1 and TRBJ2-1): EAEVAQSPRYKITEKSQAVAFWCDPISGHATLYWYRQILGQGPELLVQFQDESVVDDSQLPKDRFSAERLKGVDSTLKIQPAELGDSAMYLCASSSSHEQFFGPGTRLTVL.